A single sample gave rise to the 13 T cell receptor beta chains below, sequenced in a study of Tregs in tolerant kidney transplant recipients. The method was immunoSEQ multiplex PCR; TCRdb's version includes in-frame clones alone and lacks a portion of them. The sample yields some 80,000 clones, 95% to 98% seen once. Material: CD4+ T cells from blood, obtained before the transplant. These receptors all stem from a human donor who received a combined kidney and bone marrow transplant.

The chain joins TRBV10-3 to TRBJ2-7; 9 nucleotides line up with TRBD2. CDR1 and CDR2 (germline): ENHRY, SYGVKD. The CDR3 contains 17 residues. J was trimmed by 1 base and V by 3 bases; bases with no gene match: 10. DNA for the CDR3: TGTGCCATCAGTGAAGGCGCGGCGGGAGGGCGTTCCTACGAGCAGTACTTC. This translates into CAISEGAAGGRSYEQYF.

The chain joins TRBV5-5 to TRBJ2-2, with 9 bases matching TRBD2. Trimming at V came to 4 bases and at J to 5 bases, leaving 6 bases not matched to a gene. The germline V gene encodes CDR1 SGHKS and CDR2 YYEKEE (reference sequence). CDR3 size: 15 residues. The CDR3 reads CASSPRGGRTGELFF. The CDR3 bases are TGTGCCAGCAGCCCGCGGGGGGGCCGGACCGGGGAGCTGTTTTTT.

This rearrangement joins TRBV5-4 to TRBJ2-2; possible D gene TRBD1, 5 bases. This CDR3 comprises 13 residues. The germline V gene encodes CDR1 SGHNT and CDR2 YYREEE (reference sequence). V lost 1 base and J 6 bases, leaving 7 bases between the germline ends. For the CDR3, the DNA is TGTGCCAGCAGCTTGATAGGGGCCGGGGAGCTGTTTTTT. As protein: CASSLIGAGELFF.

The table lists this clone with a count of one. The DNA of the CDR3 is TGTGCCAGTAGTGCCGACAGGCCTGGGGCCAACGTCCTGACTTTC. Amino acids: CASSADRPGANVLTF. The chain employs TRBV19 and TRBJ2-6; the D gene is possibly TRBD1 (6 bases). The CDR3 spans 15 residues. V dropped 5 bases and J dropped 2 bases, with 10 bases sitting between them. Germline values: CDR1 LNHDA, CDR2 SQIVND (reference sequence).

The chain recombines TRBV19 with TRBJ2-1; D is unclear. Deletions cut 0 bases from V and 1 base from J, with 10 bases between. This CDR3 is 16 amino acids long. Germline V gene sequence: CDR1 LNHDA, CDR2 SQIVND (reference sequence). CDR3 amino acids: CASSIDAADSYNEQFF. DNA of the CDR3: TGTGCCAGTAGTATAGATGCCGCGGATTCCTACAATGAGCAGTTCTTC.

The chain is built from TRBV7-9 and TRBJ1-5, with 8 bases aligning to TRBD1. The germline gives CDR1 SEHNR, CDR2 FQNEAQ (reference sequence). The length of the CDR3 is 14 residues. After removal of 5 bases from V and 6 bases from J, the junction contained 6 bases not matched to a gene. Written as DNA, the CDR3 is TGTGCCAGCAGCCGGACAGGGTTGGGTCAGCCCCAGCATTTT. As protein: CASSRTGLGQPQHF.

The CDR3 nucleotides are TGCGCCAGCTCCGGGGGAGAGACCCAGTACTTC. This translates into CASSGGETQYF. This sequence joins TRBV4-1 and TRBJ2-5; a possible D gene is TRBD2 (6 bases). CDR1 and CDR2 from the germline V gene are MGHRA and YSYEKL. V lost 8 bases and J lost 4, with 8 bases in between. This CDR3 contains 11 residues.

This chain's CDR3 is CASSLQGANEKLFF. The CDR3 DNA reads TGTGCCAGCTCGCTCCAGGGGGCTAATGAAAAACTGTTTTTT. This chain links TRBV18 with TRBJ1-4; 7 bases align to TRBD1. V lost 6 bases, J lost 3 bases, and 4 bases stayed unmatched. The germline gives CDR1 KGHSH, CDR2 LQKENI. There are 14 residues in the CDR3. The full variable domain, rest sourced from reference TRBV18 and TRBJ1-4, is NAGVMQNPRHLVRRRGQEARLRCSPMKGHSHVYWYRQLPEEGLKFMVYLQKENIIDESGMPKERFSAEFPKEGPSILRIQQVVRGDSAAYFCASSLQGANEKLFFGSGTQLSVL.

This clone was seen a single time. The CDR3 loop is CAWSVLWGGSGYTF. CDR3 bases: TGTGCCTGGAGTGTACTTTGGGGAGGTTCCGGCTACACCTTC. This chain links TRBV30 with TRBJ1-2, with D hard to call. CDR1 is GTSNPN, CDR2 SVGIG, per germline (reference sequence). CDR3 length: 14 residues. V was cut by 0 bases and J by 8 bases, with 16 bases left in between.

This clone has just one count. This sequence joins TRBV7-3 and TRBJ2-7; a weak D match, TRBD2 (6 bases). V lost 11 bases, J lost 2 bases, and 13 bases lay in between. This CDR3 has 12 amino acids. CDR1 and CDR2 from the germline V gene are SGHTA and FQGTGA. The CDR3 bases are TGTGCCTATAGGAGGGGTACCTACGAGCAGTACTTC. It codes for CAYRRGTYEQYF.

V usage is TRBV5-1 and J usage is TRBJ2-5, with D uncertain. Germline V CDR1 and CDR2: SGHRS, YFSETQ. The CDR3 spans 13 residues. Between the trimmed V and J ends, which lost 4 bases and 2 bases, there was a span of 9 bases. The CDR3 DNA reads as TGCGCCAGCAGCCTAACAGTACAAGAGACCCAGTACTTC. Its translation is CASSLTVQETQYF.

The rearrangement links TRBV19 to TRBJ1-2, with 8 bases lining up with TRBD1. From germline, CDR1 is LNHDA and CDR2 SQIVND (reference sequence). V trimming: 5 bases; J trimming: 7 bases; junction bases outside the gene matches: 9. This CDR3 contains 14 residues. As DNA, the CDR3 is TGTGCCAGTAGTCCAGGGGGCGGCTCCGCTGGCTACACCTTC. Translating it yields CASSPGGGSAGYTF.

The J gene is TRBJ2-7, the V gene TRBV7-8; 9 positions match TRBD2. V shed 5 bases, J shed 2 bases, and the junction held 7 bases outside the gene matches. This CDR3 has 15 residues. Germline V CDR1 and CDR2: SGHVS, FQNEAQ. CDR3 sequence reads: CASSPLTSGAYEQYF. CDR3 nucleotides: TGTGCCAGCAGCCCCCTGACTAGCGGCGCCTACGAGCAGTACTTC.